This entry lists 5 T cell receptor beta chains sequenced from one sample in a study of blood T cells in healthy people across ages. Primers used in a second PCR of about 6 to 11 cycles were a sample-barcoded 5' primer and a J-beta primer mix. TCRdb reanalysed the 5' RACE reads using MiXCR and keeps one entry per CDR3 protein. The repertoire holds some 1.4 million distinct CDR3 sequences, with 42% as singletons. Input material: blood. Receptor source: a woman between 18 and 29 years old in good health.

Regarding this clonotype: This may stem from a read error, because a much larger clone lies one nucleotide away. The chain is built from TRBV5-1 and TRBJ2-3; 8 bases agree with TRBD2. CDR3 length: 16 amino acids. Germline V gene data show CDR1 as SGHRS and CDR2 as YFSETQ. The DNA for the CDR3 is TGCGCCAGCAGCTTGGGCGGGAGGCCCGACACAGCTACGCAGTATTTT. It translates to CASSLGGRPDTATQYF.

The chain uses TRBV6-2 or TRBV6-3 and TRBJ2-3; D is possibly TRBD1 (6 bases). V dropped 8 bases and J dropped 3 bases, with 18 bases sitting between them. The CDR3 contains 15 residues. Per germline, CDR1 MNHEY and CDR2 SVGEGT. As DNA, the CDR3 is TGTGCCAGCGCCCTGAGGGGGTTAAGTACAGATACGCAGTATTTT. Encoded protein: CASALRGLSTDTQYF.

This chain joins TRBV3-1 and TRBJ2-7; weak D call: TRBD2 (5 bases). Trimming shortened V by 4 bases and J by 4 bases, and 17 bases separated the two germline ends. This CDR3 comprises 15 residues. Germline CDR1 and CDR2: LGHDT and YNNKEL (reference sequence). In DNA, the CDR3 is TGTGCCAGCAGCCGCCGCGAGGGTTCGCCATACGAGCAGTACTTC. Translated, it gives CASSRREGSPYEQYF.

V usage is TRBV10-3 and J usage is TRBJ1-4; tentatively, D is TRBD1 (5 bases). CDR3 length equals 14 residues. CDR1 is ENHRY and CDR2 is SYGVKD in the germline V gene. V was pared by 6 bases and J by 4 bases, with 12 bases between. CDR3 sequence (DNA): TGTGCCATCAGGGAGGACACCTATAATGAAAAACTGTTTTTT. Amino acids: CAIREDTYNEKLFF.

The rearrangement links TRBV10-3 to TRBJ2-5; tentatively, D is TRBD1 or TRBD2 (5 bases each). The V end lost 0 bases, the J end lost 11 bases, and 25 bases lay between the germline ends. This CDR3 comprises 17 residues. Looked up from germline, CDR1 is ENHRY and CDR2 is SYGVKD. This chain's CDR3 is CAISESKADNPYNEQYF. CDR3 nucleotide sequence: TGTGCCATCAGTGAGTCGAAAGCGGACAACCCCTACAATGAGCAGTACTTC.